This is a list of T cell receptor beta chains from one sample in a study of blood T cell repertoires in COVID-19. The protocol was immunoSEQ multiplex PCR, while the TCRdb copy is restricted to in-frame clones and leaves out a portion. The data contain roughly 250,000 clones, roughly 89% of them singletons. The source material was peripheral blood. The source is a man aged 30-40 years with acute or convalescent COVID-19. Each CDR3 is given with its conserved first and last residue. Each record gives: J gene, V gene, CDR3 protein.

J gene: TRBJ1-5; V gene: TRBV29-1; CDR3 protein: CSVGENTGDQPQHF
J gene: TRBJ2-3; V gene: TRBV9; CDR3 protein: CASSLTHYTDTDTQYF
J gene: TRBJ2-2; V gene: TRBV5-4; CDR3 protein: CASSLGLAGDTGELFF
J gene: TRBJ2-7; V gene: TRBV9; CDR3 protein: CASSVASGTQPYEQYF
J gene: TRBJ1-1; V gene: TRBV7-9; CDR3 protein: CASSPRSPGRSGTEAFF
J gene: TRBJ1-2; V gene: TRBV6-5; CDR3 protein: CASRPGGTDYGYTF
J gene: TRBJ2-1; V gene: TRBV2; CDR3 protein: CASERGGRVEQFF
J gene: TRBJ1-4; V gene: TRBV4-2; CDR3 protein: CASSPTDRGNEKLFF
J gene: TRBJ1-1; V gene: TRBV10-3; CDR3 protein: CAIRDRGTEAFF
J gene: TRBJ2-7; V gene: TRBV10-1; CDR3 protein: CASSDPGTSGRARPYEQYF
J gene: TRBJ2-7; V gene: TRBV9; CDR3 protein: CASSPLGQGAEQYF
J gene: TRBJ2-2; V gene: TRBV7-7; CDR3 protein: CASSTGLVATGELFF
J gene: TRBJ1-1; V gene: TRBV7-8; CDR3 protein: CASSLGRGANTEAFF
J gene: TRBJ2-3; V gene: TRBV7-8; CDR3 protein: CASSPRIGTSGRVGTDTQYF
J gene: TRBJ2-7; V gene: TRBV5-5; CDR3 protein: CASSIGTSGSRIVEQYF
J gene: TRBJ1-1; V gene: TRBV5-4; CDR3 protein: CASSVQNTEAFF
J gene: TRBJ2-1; V gene: TRBV28; CDR3 protein: CASTRDYEQFF
J gene: TRBJ2-1; V gene: TRBV5-1; CDR3 protein: CASSLGGTSGSNEQFF
J gene: TRBJ2-4; V gene: TRBV3-1/TRBV3-2; CDR3 protein: CASSSSGSGSLGAKNIQYF
J gene: TRBJ1-5; V gene: TRBV7-3; CDR3 protein: CASSLGTGFGQPQHF
J gene: TRBJ1-4; V gene: TRBV5-1; CDR3 protein: CASSGSGRGWTEKLFF
J gene: TRBJ2-5; V gene: TRBV10-3; CDR3 protein: CAISMEQGKETQYF
J gene: TRBJ2-1; V gene: TRBV5-5; CDR3 protein: CASSAVGGLRPNEQFF
J gene: TRBJ1-6; V gene: TRBV2; CDR3 protein: CASSLLPGTGNSPLHF
J gene: TRBJ1-4; V gene: TRBV11-2; CDR3 protein: CASSTTLTQPSGKLFF
J gene: TRBJ2-4; V gene: TRBV30; CDR3 protein: CAWTPGGTKNIQYF
J gene: TRBJ1-5; V gene: TRBV7-8; CDR3 protein: CASSLQGNQPQHF
J gene: TRBJ2-7; V gene: TRBV4-2; CDR3 protein: CASSPSQEAGGSYEQYF
J gene: TRBJ1-2; V gene: TRBV21-1; CDR3 protein: CASTFYSLGYTF
J gene: TRBJ1-2; V gene: TRBV28; CDR3 protein: CASSPLRVSSTYTF
J gene: TRBJ1-2; V gene: TRBV29-1; CDR3 protein: CSVELANYGYTF
J gene: TRBJ2-5; V gene: TRBV18; CDR3 protein: CASSPQRGDTETQYF
J gene: TRBJ2-5; V gene: TRBV7-3; CDR3 protein: CASSLAGNLETQYF
J gene: TRBJ1-1; V gene: TRBV5-1; CDR3 protein: CASSSSETGASRQTEAFF
J gene: TRBJ2-2; V gene: TRBV5-4; CDR3 protein: CASSFDRGHTGELFF
J gene: TRBJ1-5; V gene: TRBV28; CDR3 protein: CASSSLGGNQPQHF
J gene: TRBJ2-6; V gene: TRBV5-1; CDR3 protein: CASSLEALGANVLTF
J gene: TRBJ1-1; V gene: TRBV5-1; CDR3 protein: CASSYFRGTEAFF
J gene: TRBJ2-5; V gene: TRBV3-1/TRBV3-2; CDR3 protein: CASSYLIETQYF
J gene: TRBJ2-5; V gene: TRBV29-1; CDR3 protein: CSVGTSGREETQYF
J gene: TRBJ1-5; V gene: TRBV28; CDR3 protein: CASSPRGSNQPQHF
J gene: TRBJ2-7; V gene: TRBV27; CDR3 protein: CASSFSLADSYEQYF
J gene: TRBJ2-7; V gene: TRBV6-5; CDR3 protein: CASRVAGGNEQYF
J gene: TRBJ1-2; V gene: TRBV27; CDR3 protein: CASRSPPGGGGGYTF
J gene: TRBJ2-7; V gene: TRBV5-5; CDR3 protein: CASSRVGPGYYEQYF
J gene: TRBJ1-1; V gene: TRBV5-1; CDR3 protein: CASSLGQGRATEAFF
J gene: TRBJ1-1; V gene: TRBV10-1; CDR3 protein: CASSDPGGEAFF
J gene: TRBJ2-4; V gene: TRBV7-9; CDR3 protein: CASSFDPGSVVYF
J gene: TRBJ2-3; V gene: TRBV4-1; CDR3 protein: CASSQGAGITSTDTQYF